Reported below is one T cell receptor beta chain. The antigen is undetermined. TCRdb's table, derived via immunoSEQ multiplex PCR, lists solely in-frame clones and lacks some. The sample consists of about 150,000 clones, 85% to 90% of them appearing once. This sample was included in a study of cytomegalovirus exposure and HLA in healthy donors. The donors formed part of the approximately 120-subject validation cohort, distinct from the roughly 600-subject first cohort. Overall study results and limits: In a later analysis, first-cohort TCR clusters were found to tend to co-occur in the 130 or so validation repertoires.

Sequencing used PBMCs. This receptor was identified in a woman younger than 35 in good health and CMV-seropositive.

Here the CDR3 DNA reads TGTGCCAGCAGACAGGGGACCACAGATACGCAGTATTTT. Its translation: CASRQGTTDTQYF. The chain couples TRBV2 to TRBJ2-3; 7 nucleotides match TRBD1. CDR3 length: 13 residues. V lost 6 bases to trimming and J lost 2 bases; unmatched junction nucleotides: 2. CDR1 is SNHLY, CDR2 FYNNEI, per germline. Combining the CDR3 with reference TRBV2 and TRBJ2-3 gives the whole variable domain EPEVTQTPSHQVTQMGQEVILRCVPISNHLYFYWYRQILGQKVEFLVSFYNNEISEKSEIFDDQFSVERPDGSNFTLKIRSTKLEDSAMYFCASRQGTTDTQYFGPGTRLTVL.